Listed here are 9 T cell receptor beta chains from one sample, sequenced in a study of identical twins. TCRdb ran MiXCR on the 5' RACE reads and lists one entry per CDR3 protein. The sample has a few hundred thousand distinct CDR3 sequences; around 8% are singletons. The same data also went into a second study, on yellow fever vaccine responses in identical twins.

The source material was CD8+ T cells sorted from blood. The receptors come from a woman aged 18-35 years in good health.

This clonotype was observed a handful of times. This sequence joins TRBV30 and TRBJ2-7, with D unresolved. The CDR3 loop spans 11 amino acids. Between the trimmed V and J ends, which lost 1 base and 2 bases, there was a span of 3 bases. Germline V gene lookup returns CDR1 GTSNPN and CDR2 SVGIG (reference sequence). This CDR3 is CAWSGTYEQYF. CDR3 in DNA: TGTGCCTGGAGTGGCACCTACGAGCAGTACTTC.

The table lists this clonotype with a few counts. The gene calls are TRBV29-1 and TRBJ2-2; 10 bases fit TRBD1. CDR1 and CDR2 from the germline V gene are SQVTM and ANQGSEA. V dropped 6 bases and J dropped 2; count of bases not matched to a gene: 3. The length of the CDR3 is 14 residues. CDR3 sequence: CSVDRGLNTGELFF. The DNA of the CDR3 is TGCAGCGTAGACAGGGGGCTTAACACCGGGGAGCTGTTTTTT.

This clonotype occurred a few times. This sequence joins TRBV6-5 and TRBJ2-7; D uncertain. Trimming stripped 0 bases from V and 3 bases from J, with 6 bases between. The CDR3 loop spans 13 amino acids. Germline values: CDR1 MNHEY, CDR2 SVGAGI. CDR3 residues: CASSYSSDYEQYF. The CDR3 DNA sequence: TGTGCCAGCAGTTACTCTTCCGACTACGAGCAGTACTTC.

The table lists this clonotype with a few counts. The chain combines TRBV27 with TRBJ1-1; no reliable D call. Germline-derived CDR1 and CDR2 are MNHEY and SMNVEV (reference sequence). CDR3 length: 10 residues. V dropped 9 bases and J dropped 4 bases, with 6 bases sitting between them. Here the CDR3 DNA reads TGTGCCAGTGGCACCACTGAAGCTTTCTTT. This gives the protein CASGTTEAFF.

The V gene is TRBV29-1, the J gene TRBJ2-2; weak D call: TRBD1 (6 bases). Trimming left V 4 bases short and J 3 bases short, with 12 bases between. The germline gives CDR1 SQVTM, CDR2 ANQGSEA. The CDR3 has 14 amino acids. The CDR3 loop is CSVVFTGYTGELFF. DNA of the CDR3: TGCAGCGTTGTGTTTACAGGGTACACCGGGGAGCTGTTTTTT.

This clonotype was observed at least ten times. This chain links TRBV4-3 with TRBJ2-7; 8 bases map to TRBD2. The J segment lost 5 bases and the V segment lost 2 bases, leaving 8 bases of the junction unmatched. The CDR3 contains 15 residues. Germline-derived CDR1 and CDR2 are LGHNA and YSLEER. Here the CDR3 DNA reads TGCGCCAGCAGCCAATCCTCGGGACTAGTTGACGAGCAGTACTTC. This gives the protein CASSQSSGLVDEQYF.

This chain connects TRBV24-1 to TRBJ1-2, with D hard to call. With 0 bases removed from V and 7 bases from J, the gap between germline ends came to 8 bases. Germline-derived CDR1 and CDR2 are KGHDR and SFDVKD. This CDR3 region has 13 residues. The CDR3 nucleotides read TGTGCCACCAGTGATTTGGGGCAAGGTGGCTACACCTTC. Residues: CATSDLGQGGYTF.

The chain uses TRBV9 and TRBJ2-4; D tentatively reads TRBD1 or TRBD2 (7 bases each). Per the germline V gene, CDR1 is SGDLS and CDR2 is YYNGEE. The CDR3 has 14 residues. V lost 0 bases and J lost 8, with 12 bases in between. Here the CDR3 DNA reads TGTGCCAGCAGCGTAGCAGGGGGGGGAGACATTCAGTACTTC. This sequence encodes CASSVAGGGDIQYF.

This clonotype was counted only a few times. This chain connects TRBV29-1 to TRBJ2-1; D is unclear. This CDR3 has 15 residues. V was trimmed by 5 bases and J by 3 bases, leaving 17 bases between them. Germline-derived CDR1 and CDR2 are SQVTM and ANQGSEA. CDR3 sequence: CSVSDGLRYYNEQFF. For the CDR3, the DNA is TGCAGCGTTTCGGATGGGTTAAGGTACTACAATGAGCAGTTCTTC.